The 20 T cell receptor beta chains in this list originate from one sample, sequenced in a study of blood T cell repertoires in COVID-19. The data were produced by immunoSEQ multiplex PCR, yet TCRdb's version contains in-frame clones alone and is incomplete. The data contain about 490,000 clones, approximately 85% of them singletons. The sequenced sample consisted of peripheral blood. These receptors were taken from a human donor in a cohort sampled during active COVID-19.

This chain uses TRBV6-6 with TRBJ2-7; 7 bases match TRBD1. CDR1 is MNHNY, CDR2 SVGAGI, per germline (reference sequence). The CDR3 runs 15 residues. With 3 bases clipped from V and 1 base from J, the junction kept 6 bases outside the gene matches. The CDR3 region has the DNA TGTGCCAGCAGTTATGGGGCAGGGGGATCCTACGAGCAGTACTTC. Encoded protein: CASSYGAGGSYEQYF.

The chain is built from TRBV4-1 and TRBJ2-2; 8 bases are shared with TRBD2. After removal of 2 bases from V and 0 bases from J, the junction contained 14 bases not matched to a gene. CDR1 is MGHRA, CDR2 YSYEKL, per germline. The CDR3 extends over 20 amino acids. The CDR3 coding sequence is TGCGCCAGCAGCCAAATGATCCCCCTTACTAGCGGACCGAACACCGGGGAGCTGTTTTTT. This sequence encodes CASSQMIPLTSGPNTGELFF.

This chain connects TRBV28 to TRBJ2-7; D gene unclear. The CDR3 has 11 amino acids. With 6 bases removed from V and 7 bases from J, the gap between germline ends came to 10 bases. CDR1 MDHEN and CDR2 SYDVKM come from the germline V gene. The CDR3: CASSSLREQYF. Here the CDR3 DNA reads TGTGCCAGCAGCTCCCTACGAGAGCAGTACTTC.

CDR3 sequence reads: CASGTLTVAGELEFF. The DNA of the CDR3 is TGTGCTAGTGGTACCCTGACGGTAGCGGGAGAATTGGAGTTCTTC. The chain combines TRBV12-5 with TRBJ2-1; 9 positions match TRBD2. This CDR3 has 15 amino acids. After removal of 5 bases from V and 14 bases from J, the junction contained 16 bases not matched to a gene. Germline loops: CDR1 LGHNT, CDR2 FRNRAP.

The rearrangement joins TRBV12-5 to TRBJ1-5; 8 bases agree with TRBD1. The ends lost 5 bases at V and 4 bases at J; junction bases unmatched: 7. CDR1 is LGHNT and CDR2 is FRNRAP in the germline V gene. The CDR3 sequence is 15 residues long. CDR3 residues: CASGLADRVNQPQHF. CDR3 coding DNA: TGTGCTAGTGGTCTGGCGGACAGGGTTAATCAGCCCCAGCATTTT.

CDR3 in DNA: TGTGCCAGTCGTCCTGGGACAGGGGGTGACGGTGGCTACACCTTC. Its translation: CASRPGTGGDGGYTF. The chain has TRBV19 and TRBJ1-2, with 11 bases matching TRBD1. Germline assignment: CDR1 LNHDA and CDR2 SQIVND (reference sequence). The V and J ends lost 8 bases and 7 bases, in that order; junction bases with no gene match: 12. This CDR3 contains 15 residues. Drawing the rest from reference TRBV19 and TRBJ1-2, the complete variable domain is DGGITQSPKYLFRKEGQNVTLSCEQNLNHDAMYWYRQDPGQGLRLIYYSQIVNDFQKGDIAEGYSVSREKKESFPLTVTSAQKNPTAFYLCASRPGTGGDGGYTFGSGTRLTVV.

The chain combines TRBV25-1 with TRBJ2-7, with D unresolved. This CDR3 has 14 amino acids. Germline V gene lookup returns CDR1 MGHDK and CDR2 SYGVNS. V was pared by 3 bases and J by 0 bases, with 9 bases between. The CDR3 protein is CASSDENSSYEQYF. The DNA of the CDR3 is TGTGCCAGCAGTGATGAGAATAGCTCCTACGAGCAGTACTTC.

The rearrangement joins TRBV28 to TRBJ2-3, with 9 bases matching TRBD1. V shed 8 bases, J shed 2 bases, and the junction held 2 bases outside the gene matches. In germline, CDR1 is MDHEN, CDR2 SYDVKM. The CDR3 totals 13 residues. This chain's CDR3 is CASRTGVTDTQYF. CDR3 nucleotides: TGTGCCAGCCGGACAGGGGTCACAGATACGCAGTATTTT.

The chain combines TRBV19 with TRBJ1-2; 10 bases line up with TRBD1. After removal of 5 bases from V and 0 bases from J, the junction contained 9 bases not matched to a gene. The CDR3 sequence is 17 residues long. CDR1 is LNHDA and CDR2 is SQIVND in the germline V gene (reference sequence). The CDR3 DNA is TGTGCCAGTAGTTTCCTGTCCGGACAGGGGGCTAACTATGGCTACACCTTC. Translation gives CASSFLSGQGANYGYTF. The variable domain in full, with the rest retrieved from reference TRBV19 and TRBJ1-2, is DGGITQSPKYLFRKEGQNVTLSCEQNLNHDAMYWYRQDPGQGLRLIYYSQIVNDFQKGDIAEGYSVSREKKESFPLTVTSAQKNPTAFYLCASSFLSGQGANYGYTFGSGTRLTVV.

The chain combines TRBV4-3 with TRBJ2-6; TRBD1 aligns across 7 bases. Trimming at V came to 8 bases and at J to 0 bases, leaving 4 bases not matched to a gene. CDR3 length equals 15 residues. Germline CDR1 is LGHNA and CDR2 is YSLEER. The CDR3 coding sequence is TGCGCCAGCCGGACAGGAATCTCTGGGGCCAACGTCCTGACTTTC. Its translation: CASRTGISGANVLTF.

CDR3 coding DNA: TGTGCCAGCAGTGATGATACCCGGGACAGGGGGAATGAGCAGTTCTTC. Translated: CASSDDTRDRGNEQFF. The genes are TRBV6-1 and TRBJ2-1; TRBD1 agrees at 11 bases. CDR1 and CDR2 (germline): MNHNS, SASEGT. With 3 bases clipped from V and 7 bases from J, the junction kept 8 bases outside the gene matches. The CDR3 covers 16 residues.

The CDR3 loop reads CASSFLVGEIAQPGYTF. The CDR3 coding sequence is TGTGCCAGCAGCTTCCTCGTAGGGGAAATCGCTCAGCCTGGCTACACCTTC. This chain links TRBV5-6 with TRBJ1-2, with D possibly being TRBD1 (5 bases). This CDR3 contains 17 residues. The germline V gene encodes CDR1 SGHDT and CDR2 YYEEEE. V gave up 2 bases and J gave up 7 bases, with 24 bases separating them.

The chain has TRBV19 and TRBJ1-4; tentative D call: TRBD1 (5 bases). Per the germline V gene, CDR1 is LNHDA and CDR2 is SQIVND (reference sequence). Trimming cost V 6 bases and J 8 bases, with 10 bases left between them. The CDR3 is 12 residues long. The CDR3 DNA reads as TGTGCCAGTAGCCCAGGGAGGGAAAAACTGTTTTTT. This gives the protein CASSPGREKLFF. The full variable domain, rest sourced from reference TRBV19 and TRBJ1-4, is DGGITQSPKYLFRKEGQNVTLSCEQNLNHDAMYWYRQDPGQGLRLIYYSQIVNDFQKGDIAEGYSVSREKKESFPLTVTSAQKNPTAFYLCASSPGREKLFFGSGTQLSVL.

This chain uses TRBV7-8 with TRBJ1-5; no firm D call. This CDR3 region has 13 residues. V shed 2 bases and J shed 6 bases, with 8 bases lying between them. CDR1 SGHVS and CDR2 FQNEAQ come from the germline V gene. The CDR3 loop is CASSLREAQPQHF. In DNA form, the CDR3 reads TGTGCCAGCAGCTTAAGGGAGGCTCAGCCCCAGCATTTT. Full variable domain (missing parts from reference TRBV7-8 and TRBJ1-5): GAGVSQSPRYKVAKRGQDVALRCDPISGHVSLFWYQQALGQGPEFLTYFQNEAQLDKSGLPSDRFFAERPEGSVSTLKIQRTQQEDSAVYLCASSLREAQPQHFGDGTRLSIL.

The rearrangement uses TRBV5-4 and TRBJ2-1; 8 nucleotides align to TRBD1. V dropped 6 bases and J dropped 4; count of bases not matched to a gene: 12. The CDR3 contains 16 residues. The V gene's germline CDR1 is SGHNT and CDR2 YYREEE (reference sequence). The CDR3 region has the DNA TGTGCCAGCACCCTTTCATGGGACAGGAAATACAATGAGCAGTTCTTC. Its protein is CASTLSWDRKYNEQFF.

The V call is TRBV7-9, the J call TRBJ1-1; D is unclear. CDR1 SEHNR and CDR2 FQNEAQ come from the germline V gene (reference sequence). The CDR3 has 14 amino acids. Trimming left V 1 base short and J 6 bases short, with 12 bases between. The CDR3 sequence: CASSLDGFNPEAFF. The DNA for the CDR3 is TGTGCCAGCAGCTTAGACGGTTTTAACCCTGAAGCTTTCTTT.

Remarks on this clone: This CDR3 is also generated by other DNA sequences in the sample. The CDR3 nucleotides read TGTGCCAGCTCACCTCCGACTAGCGGGAGCTACGAGCAGTACTTC. It codes for CASSPPTSGSYEQYF. The J gene is TRBJ2-7, the V gene TRBV18, with TRBD2 matching over 12 bases. Trimming took 3 bases from V and 3 from J; bases not matched to a gene: 3. Germline lookup yields CDR1 KGHSH and CDR2 LQKENI. This CDR3 is built from 15 residues.

The chain employs TRBV30 and TRBJ2-7, with 9 nucleotides matching TRBD1. Germline CDR1 reads GTSNPN; CDR2 reads SVGIG (reference sequence). V dropped 5 bases and J dropped 4; count of bases not matched to a gene: 9. This CDR3 spans 14 amino acids. In nucleotides, the CDR3 is TGTGCCTGGGAACAGGGGGCAAGAGGGTACGAGCAGTACTTC. It is translated as CAWEQGARGYEQYF.

CDR3: CASSSETSGRKTGELFF. In DNA, the CDR3 is TGTGCCAGCAGCTCAGAGACTAGCGGGAGGAAAACCGGGGAGCTGTTTTTT. V gene TRBV7-9 combines with J gene TRBJ2-2; 13 positions match TRBD2. CDR1 SEHNR and CDR2 FQNEAQ come from the germline V gene (reference sequence). V lost 4 bases and J lost 5; bases outside the gene matches: 7. The length of the CDR3 is 17 residues.

This sequence joins TRBV6-5 and TRBJ1-2; TRBD1 aligns across 10 bases. J lost 7 bases, V lost 5 bases, and 10 bases had no gene match. Germline V lookup: CDR1 MNHEY, CDR2 SVGAGI. The CDR3 contains 15 residues. The CDR3 reads CASSQQTGGIGGYTF. The CDR3 region has the DNA TGTGCCAGCAGTCAGCAGACAGGGGGCATCGGTGGCTACACCTTC.